The rows below give T cell receptor beta chains drawn from one sample of a study of T cell clones after liver transplantation. Data came from immunoSEQ multiplex PCR; TCRdb stores just in-frame clones and leaves some out. The sample includes approximately 70,000 clones, 80% to 90% of them seen just once. The sequencing here drew on CD4+ T cells from blood, taken around 50 months after liver transplant. These receptors all come from a human patient who received a liver transplant. Some T cells may possibly be graft donor cells. Both conserved end residues are part of each CDR3. The order of the fields is V gene, J gene, clone size, D gene, CDR3 DNA, CDR3 protein. A D gene is named only where the DNA matches it firmly. Not all rows give a size; the values are once, few, many and, for expanded clones, a class.

TRBV29-1,TRBJ1-2,once,-,TGCAGCGTTGAGTACTATGGCTACACCTTC,CSVEYYGYTF
TRBV6-5,TRBJ1-2,few,-,TGTGCCAGCAGTTTAGACAGAACCTATGGCTACACCTTC,CASSLDRTYGYTF
TRBV27,TRBJ2-7,-,-,TGTGCCAGCAGTTTATTCGGGACCACCTACGAGCAGTACTTC,CASSLFGTTYEQYF
TRBV12-5,TRBJ2-1,-,-,TGTGCTAGTGGTTTGGGAGCGGAGTACAATGAGCAGTTCTTC,CASGLGAEYNEQFF
TRBV7-2,TRBJ2-1,-,TRBD2,TGTGCCAGCAGCTTAGTACTACTAGCGGGAGGGTACAATGAGCAGTTCTTC,CASSLVLLAGGYNEQFF
TRBV2,TRBJ1-2,-,-,TGTGCCAGCAGTTTTGGCAGGGGCTATGGCTACACCTTC,CASSFGRGYGYTF
TRBV5-6,TRBJ2-5,-,TRBD2,TGTGCCAGCAGCTTGGGCGGAGCGGGAGTAGAGACCCAGTACTTC,CASSLGGAGVETQYF
TRBV7-2,TRBJ1-2,-,-,TGTGCCAGCAGCTTAGCGCTCGCGGGGCCGTCCTATGGCTACACCTTC,CASSLALAGPSYGYTF
TRBV6-5,TRBJ1-5,-,-,TGTGCCAGCAGTCCTGAAATGGGCAATCAGCCCCAGCATTTT,CASSPEMGNQPQHF
TRBV9,TRBJ2-3,-,-,TGTGCCAGCAGCGTAGCGGGGTTGGGGACAGATACGCAGTATTTT,CASSVAGLGTDTQYF
TRBV19,TRBJ1-1,-,-,TGTGCCAGTACCCGGAAGGGAGATGGGGCTGAAGCTTTCTTT,CASTRKGDGAEAFF
TRBV11-3,TRBJ2-1,-,TRBD2,TGTGCCAGCAGTCGGACTAGCTCCTACAATGAGCAGTTCTTC,CASSRTSSYNEQFF
TRBV5-1,TRBJ1-4,-,TRBD1,TGCGCCAGCAGCTTACAGGGGGAGGGGGAAAAACTGTTTTTT,CASSLQGEGEKLFF
TRBV1,TRBJ2-1,-,-,TGCACCAGCAGCCCGGGGGGGAATGAGCAGTTCTTC,CTSSPGGNEQFF
TRBV28,TRBJ2-1,-,-,TGTGCCAGCAGTTTTCCTAGGGAGGAGTCCTACAATGAGCAGTTCTTC,CASSFPREESYNEQFF
TRBV27,TRBJ2-3,-,TRBD1,TGTGCCAGCAGTTTCCGGGACAGGGGTTACACGCAGTATTTT,CASSFRDRGYTQYF
TRBV5-6,TRBJ2-3,-,-,TGTGCCAGCAGCGATAGCAAGGGAGCAGATACGCAGTATTTT,CASSDSKGADTQYF
TRBV27,TRBJ2-6,-,-,TGTGCCAGCAGCCCGACAGGTGCAGCGGCCAACGTCCTGACTTTC,CASSPTGAAANVLTF
TRBV7-9,TRBJ2-1,-,-,TGTGCCAGCAGCTTATCGTCGGGTACAGGAGGAAAGTTCTTC,CASSLSSGTGGKFF
TRBV11-3,TRBJ2-3,-,-,TGTGCCAGCAGCTTAGGTCAGTTCGCAGATACGCAGTATTTT,CASSLGQFADTQYF
TRBV6-5,TRBJ2-5,once,-,TGTGCCAGCAGTAGGGGGAGGGACCAAGAGACCCAGTACTTC,CASSRGRDQETQYF
TRBV9,TRBJ2-5,-,TRBD1,TGTGCCAGCAGCCCAGACAGGGGGCTAAGGCAAGAGACCCAGTACTTC,CASSPDRGLRQETQYF
TRBV7-2,TRBJ2-2,-,-,TGTGCCAGCAGCTTACGTCAGAAGGGTCCCAACACCGGGGAGCTGTTTTTT,CASSLRQKGPNTGELFF
TRBV9,TRBJ2-4,-,TRBD1,TGTGCCAGCAGCGAGGGGGCTTTGGGCAAAAACATTCAGTACTTC,CASSEGALGKNIQYF
TRBV11-1,TRBJ2-3,-,-,TGTGCCAGCAGCTTAATCGGGGCCAGCACAGATACGCAGTATTTT,CASSLIGASTDTQYF
TRBV2,TRBJ2-7,-,TRBD2,TGTGCCAGCAGTCGGACTAGCGGGGCATACGAGCAGTACTTC,CASSRTSGAYEQYF
TRBV19,TRBJ2-1,-,TRBD2,TGTGCCAGTAGTATCTCGGGACTAGCGGGGGTCAATGAGCAGTTCTTC,CASSISGLAGVNEQFF
TRBV7-3,TRBJ2-3,-,TRBD2,TGTGCCAGCAGCTTAGGGACTACCACAGATACGCAGTATTTT,CASSLGTTTDTQYF
TRBV15,TRBJ2-3,-,-,TGTGCCACCAGCAGAGATCGGGGGTTCGGCACAGATACGCAGTATTTT,CATSRDRGFGTDTQYF
TRBV19,TRBJ2-3,-,TRBD1,TGTGCCAGTAGTAATGGGGACAGGGTCTTGATGGATACGCAGTATTTT,CASSNGDRVLMDTQYF